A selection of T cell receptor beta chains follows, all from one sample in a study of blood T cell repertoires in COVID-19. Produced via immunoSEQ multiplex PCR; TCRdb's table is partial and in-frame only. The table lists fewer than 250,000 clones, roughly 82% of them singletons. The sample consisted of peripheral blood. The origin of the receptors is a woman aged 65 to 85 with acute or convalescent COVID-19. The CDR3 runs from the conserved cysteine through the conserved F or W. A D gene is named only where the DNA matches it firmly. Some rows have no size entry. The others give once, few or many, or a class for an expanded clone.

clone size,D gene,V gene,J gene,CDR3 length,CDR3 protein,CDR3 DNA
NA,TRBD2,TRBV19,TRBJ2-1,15,CASSPHGGYYNEQFF,TGTGCCAGTAGTCCCCACGGGGGGTATTACAATGAGCAGTTCTTC
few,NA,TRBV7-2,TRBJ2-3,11,CASSSAFSPYF,TGTGCCAGCAGCTCTGCCTTCAGTCCGTATTTT
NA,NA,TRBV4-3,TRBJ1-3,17,CASSQDPLGGSGNTIYF,TGCGCCAGCAGCCAAGATCCTTTAGGGGGCTCTGGAAACACCATATATTTT
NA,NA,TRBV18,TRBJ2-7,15,CASSPSRGTSYEQYF,TGTGCCAGCTCACCTTCCAGGGGAACTTCCTACGAGCAGTACTTC
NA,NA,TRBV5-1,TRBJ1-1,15,CASSPLSGRDTEAFF,TGCGCCAGCAGCCCACTATCCGGGAGGGACACTGAAGCTTTCTTT
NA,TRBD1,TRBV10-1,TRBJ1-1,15,CASSSDRRINTEAFF,TGCGCCAGCAGCTCGGACAGGAGAATAAACACTGAAGCTTTCTTT
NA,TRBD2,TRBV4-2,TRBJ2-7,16,CASSQDAGGISYEQYF,TGTGCCAGCAGCCAAGATGCGGGGGGGATCTCCTACGAGCAGTACTTC
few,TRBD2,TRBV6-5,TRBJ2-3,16,CASSSSSGLGGDTQYF,TGTGCCAGCAGTTCCTCCTCGGGACTGGGAGGGGATACGCAGTATTTT
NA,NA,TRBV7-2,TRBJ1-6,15,CASSLAGGHNSPLHF,TGTGCCAGCAGCTTAGCAGGTGGGCATAATTCACCCCTCCACTTT
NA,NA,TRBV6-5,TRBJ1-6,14,CASSYSDLNSPLHF,TGTGCCAGCAGTTACTCGGACTTAAATTCACCCCTCCACTTT
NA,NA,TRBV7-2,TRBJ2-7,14,CASSSLGFTYEQYF,TGTGCCAGCAGCTCACTCGGTTTTACCTACGAGCAGTACTTC
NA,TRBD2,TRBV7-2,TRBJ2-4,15,CASSLGASGQNIQYF,TGTGCCAGCAGCTTAGGGGCTAGCGGTCAAAACATTCAGTACTTC
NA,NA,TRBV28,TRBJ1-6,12,CASSFTEPPLHF,TGTGCCAGCAGTTTTACAGAGCCACCCCTCCACTTT
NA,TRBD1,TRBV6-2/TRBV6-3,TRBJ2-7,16,CASSYTPGQLIYEQYF,TGTGCCAGCAGTTACACACCGGGACAGTTGATCTACGAGCAGTACTTC
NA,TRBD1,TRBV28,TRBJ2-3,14,CASRETGSRDTQYF,TGTGCCAGCAGAGAGACAGGGAGCCGAGATACGCAGTATTTT
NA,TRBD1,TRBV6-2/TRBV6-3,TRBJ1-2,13,CASSDRGRYGYTF,TGTGCCAGCAGCGACAGGGGAAGGTATGGCTACACCTTC
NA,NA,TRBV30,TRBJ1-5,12,CARGGGNQPQHF,TGTGCCCGCGGTGGAGGAAATCAGCCCCAGCATTTT
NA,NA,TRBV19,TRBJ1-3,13,CASSRVGGNTIYF,TGTGCCAGTAGTCGGGTCGGAGGAAACACCATATATTTT
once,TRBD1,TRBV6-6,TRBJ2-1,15,CASSTRQGFYNEQFF,TGTGCCAGCAGTACGCGACAGGGGTTCTACAATGAGCAGTTCTTC
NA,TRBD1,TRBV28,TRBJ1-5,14,CASSLLQGNQPQHF,TGTGCCAGCAGTTTACTACAGGGGAATCAGCCCCAGCATTTT
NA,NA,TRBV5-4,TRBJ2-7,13,CASSLAAGYEQYF,TGTGCCAGCAGCTTGGCCGCAGGATACGAGCAGTACTTC
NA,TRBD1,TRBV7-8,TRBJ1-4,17,CASSLRYGTATNEKLFF,TGTGCCAGCAGCTTACGATATGGGACAGCGACTAATGAAAAACTGTTTTTT
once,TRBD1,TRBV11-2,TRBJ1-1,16,CASSLGWAGGHTEAFF,TGTGCCAGCAGCTTAGGCTGGGCAGGGGGCCACACTGAAGCTTTCTTT
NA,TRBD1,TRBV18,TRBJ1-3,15,CASSPGTDLGNTIYF,TGTGCCAGCTCACCCGGGACAGACCTTGGAAACACCATATATTTT
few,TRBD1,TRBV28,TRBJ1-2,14,CASSGDRINYGYTF,TGTGCCAGCAGTGGGGACAGGATAAACTATGGCTACACCTTC
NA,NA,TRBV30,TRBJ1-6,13,CAWNIGDNSPLHF,TGTGCCTGGAATATAGGGGATAATTCACCCCTCCACTTT
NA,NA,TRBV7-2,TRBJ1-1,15,CASSGHRAGDTEAFF,TGTGCCAGCAGCGGACACAGGGCTGGGGACACTGAAGCTTTCTTT
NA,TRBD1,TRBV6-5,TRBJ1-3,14,CASRGQGGGNTIYF,TGTGCCAGCAGGGGACAGGGTGGTGGAAACACCATATATTTT
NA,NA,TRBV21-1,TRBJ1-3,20,CASNTADPGIGTSPGNTIYF,TGTGCCAGCAATACGGCGGACCCAGGAATTGGGACAAGCCCTGGAAACACCATATATTTT
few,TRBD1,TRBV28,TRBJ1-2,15,CASGATGVDPYGYTF,TGTGCCAGCGGAGCCACAGGGGTCGATCCTTATGGCTACACCTTC
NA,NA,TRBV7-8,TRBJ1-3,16,CASSTRTEVSGNTIYF,TGTGCCAGCAGCACCCGGACAGAAGTCTCTGGAAACACCATATATTTT
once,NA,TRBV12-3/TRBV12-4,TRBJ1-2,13,CASSLAASYGYTF,TGTGCCAGCAGTTTAGCGGCCAGCTATGGCTACACCTTC
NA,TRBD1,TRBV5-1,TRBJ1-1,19,CASSLKEGNRGLRGTEAFF,TGCGCCAGCAGCTTGAAAGAAGGAAACAGGGGGCTAAGGGGCACTGAAGCTTTCTTT
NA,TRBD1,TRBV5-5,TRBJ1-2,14,CASTSGGAYYGYTF,TGTGCCAGCACTTCAGGGGGCGCGTATTATGGCTACACCTTC
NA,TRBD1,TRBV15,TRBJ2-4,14,CATSREGGGNIQYF,TGTGCCACCAGCAGAGAAGGGGGCGGAAACATTCAGTACTTC
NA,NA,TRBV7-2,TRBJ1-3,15,CASSPQGPSGNTIYF,TGTGCCAGCAGCCCCCAGGGTCCCTCTGGAAACACCATATATTTT
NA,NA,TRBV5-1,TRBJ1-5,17,CASSLGGLSGTNQPQHF,TGCGCCAGCAGCTTGGGCGGCTTGAGTGGAACAAATCAGCCCCAGCATTTT
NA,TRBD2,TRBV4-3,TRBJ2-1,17,CASSQDYLAGIYNEQFF,TGCGCCAGCAGCCAAGATTATTTAGCGGGGATTTACAATGAGCAGTTCTTC
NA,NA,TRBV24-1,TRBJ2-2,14,CATSIGVVPGELFF,TGTGCCACCAGTATCGGTGTAGTACCCGGGGAGCTGTTTTTT
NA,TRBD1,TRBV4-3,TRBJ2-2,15,CASSVDREVAGELFF,TGCGCCAGCAGCGTGGACAGGGAAGTAGCCGGGGAGCTGTTTTTT
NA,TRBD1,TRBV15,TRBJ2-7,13,CATSTQGAREQYF,TGTGCCACCAGTACTCAGGGGGCGCGGGAGCAGTACTTC
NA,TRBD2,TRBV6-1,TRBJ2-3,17,CASSEALLAGGPDTQYF,TGTGCCAGCAGTGAAGCGCTTCTAGCGGGGGGGCCAGATACGCAGTATTTT
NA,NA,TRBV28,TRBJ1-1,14,CASSLGGGRTEAFF,TGTGCCAGCAGTTTGGGGGGTGGCAGGACTGAAGCTTTCTTT
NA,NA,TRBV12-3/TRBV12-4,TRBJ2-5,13,CASSLGTAETQYF,TGTGCCAGCAGTTTAGGGACAGCTGAGACCCAGTACTTC
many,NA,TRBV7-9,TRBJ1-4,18,CASSLAQLRRADNEKLFF,TGTGCCAGCAGCTTAGCGCAACTCAGGCGAGCGGATAATGAAAAACTGTTTTTT
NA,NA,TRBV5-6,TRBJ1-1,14,CASSLERGDSEAFF,TGTGCCAGCAGCTTGGAGCGGGGGGATTCTGAAGCTTTCTTT